A selection of T cell receptor beta chains follows, all from one sample in a study of cytomegalovirus exposure and HLA in healthy donors. Repertoires were generated with immunoSEQ multiplex PCR, while TCRdb's copy carries only in-frame clones and drops some. This sample has around 170,000 clones, with approximately 84% found just once. Sequenced: PBMCs. The source is a woman aged 45-60 years in good health and CMV-seropositive. Each CDR3 is given without its conserved first and last residue. The order of the fields is V gene, J gene, D gene, CDR3 protein. A D gene is named only where the DNA matches it firmly.

v_gene: TRBV5-8; j_gene: TRBJ1-5; d_gene: TRBD1; CDR3aa: ASSSLPGTGAYSNQPQH
v_gene: TRBV19; j_gene: TRBJ1-2; d_gene: TRBD1; CDR3aa: ASWGDDRGRIFGGYT
v_gene: TRBV19; j_gene: TRBJ1-2; d_gene: NA; CDR3aa: ASSILTNYGYT
v_gene: TRBV6-6; j_gene: TRBJ1-2; d_gene: NA; CDR3aa: ASSQAQNYGYT
v_gene: TRBV9; j_gene: TRBJ2-5; d_gene: NA; CDR3aa: ASSADYWETQY
v_gene: TRBV9; j_gene: TRBJ1-1; d_gene: NA; CDR3aa: ASSVTERNTEAF
v_gene: TRBV2; j_gene: TRBJ2-1; d_gene: NA; CDR3aa: ASSDPSGKSYNEQF
v_gene: TRBV9; j_gene: TRBJ2-3; d_gene: TRBD2; CDR3aa: ASSVTGGADTQY
v_gene: TRBV5-6; j_gene: TRBJ2-7; d_gene: NA; CDR3aa: ASSLSGLAQDYEQY
v_gene: TRBV10-3; j_gene: TRBJ2-1; d_gene: TRBD2; CDR3aa: AISGVAGGNNEQF
v_gene: TRBV5-1; j_gene: TRBJ2-1; d_gene: TRBD2; CDR3aa: ASSQSGTSGDEQF
v_gene: TRBV7-9; j_gene: TRBJ1-2; d_gene: NA; CDR3aa: ASSLASGQGDYGYT
v_gene: TRBV5-5; j_gene: TRBJ2-7; d_gene: TRBD1; CDR3aa: ASSPDRVGYEQY
v_gene: TRBV29-1; j_gene: TRBJ1-3; d_gene: NA; CDR3aa: SVELQGFGNTIY
v_gene: TRBV6-6; j_gene: TRBJ2-7; d_gene: TRBD2; CDR3aa: ASSSGRELYDEQY
v_gene: TRBV2; j_gene: TRBJ1-2; d_gene: NA; CDR3aa: ASSGQRYGYT
v_gene: TRBV30; j_gene: TRBJ1-5; d_gene: TRBD1; CDR3aa: AWGDRASNQPQH
v_gene: TRBV27; j_gene: TRBJ2-1; d_gene: TRBD2; CDR3aa: ASSSLAGGYNEQF
v_gene: TRBV19; j_gene: TRBJ1-2; d_gene: TRBD1; CDR3aa: ASSISDRENYGYT
v_gene: TRBV7-2; j_gene: TRBJ1-2; d_gene: TRBD1; CDR3aa: ASSLGPGQINYGYT
v_gene: TRBV6-1; j_gene: TRBJ1-1; d_gene: TRBD1; CDR3aa: ASSEGKGTGATEAF
v_gene: TRBV7-8; j_gene: TRBJ1-2; d_gene: NA; CDR3aa: ASSLASNGEVSYGYT
v_gene: TRBV7-2; j_gene: TRBJ2-1; d_gene: TRBD2; CDR3aa: ASSQGGSGTNEQF
v_gene: TRBV5-1; j_gene: TRBJ1-5; d_gene: NA; CDR3aa: ASSPKEGLNQPQH
v_gene: TRBV7-9; j_gene: TRBJ1-1; d_gene: NA; CDR3aa: ASSFGPEAF
v_gene: TRBV28; j_gene: TRBJ2-7; d_gene: TRBD2; CDR3aa: ASGKVAGVSYEQY
v_gene: TRBV30; j_gene: TRBJ2-4; d_gene: TRBD2; CDR3aa: AWRDSGLAGGVVYFAKNIQY
v_gene: TRBV11-2; j_gene: TRBJ2-7; d_gene: TRBD2; CDR3aa: ASTSSRASGLPGEQY
v_gene: TRBV2; j_gene: TRBJ2-3; d_gene: TRBD2; CDR3aa: ASSHKYASGGSTDTQY
v_gene: TRBV5-8; j_gene: TRBJ1-1; d_gene: TRBD1; CDR3aa: ASSRTGGTEAF
v_gene: TRBV27; j_gene: TRBJ2-7; d_gene: NA; CDR3aa: ASSTLWGQVFSYEQY
v_gene: TRBV7-9; j_gene: TRBJ2-7; d_gene: TRBD1; CDR3aa: ASSLAGAGQAYEQY
v_gene: TRBV5-6; j_gene: TRBJ2-7; d_gene: TRBD1; CDR3aa: ASILRDSSYEQY
v_gene: TRBV27; j_gene: TRBJ2-2; d_gene: NA; CDR3aa: ASSLLYTGELF
v_gene: TRBV19; j_gene: TRBJ1-2; d_gene: TRBD1; CDR3aa: ASSGQGDPNYGYT
v_gene: TRBV28; j_gene: TRBJ1-4; d_gene: TRBD1; CDR3aa: ASTSGGNEKLF
v_gene: TRBV7-2; j_gene: TRBJ1-3; d_gene: NA; CDR3aa: ASSPDWTGNTIY
v_gene: TRBV29-1; j_gene: TRBJ2-3; d_gene: TRBD2; CDR3aa: SVAGAKTSGTDTQY
v_gene: TRBV6-4; j_gene: TRBJ2-2; d_gene: NA; CDR3aa: ASSSEASTGELF
v_gene: TRBV28; j_gene: TRBJ2-4; d_gene: NA; CDR3aa: ASSLAVIAKNIQY
v_gene: TRBV7-3; j_gene: TRBJ2-1; d_gene: TRBD1; CDR3aa: ASSLWSGGNEQF
v_gene: TRBV7-2; j_gene: TRBJ2-7; d_gene: TRBD1; CDR3aa: ASSDRDRYSYEQY
v_gene: TRBV7-9; j_gene: TRBJ2-1; d_gene: TRBD2; CDR3aa: ASSLGAGVGNEQF
v_gene: TRBV27; j_gene: TRBJ1-2; d_gene: TRBD1; CDR3aa: ASSAGQGGGYT
v_gene: TRBV29-1; j_gene: TRBJ1-2; d_gene: TRBD1; CDR3aa: SVGTGGYT
v_gene: TRBV28; j_gene: TRBJ2-7; d_gene: NA; CDR3aa: ASSPNPGAGYEQY
v_gene: TRBV19; j_gene: TRBJ2-2; d_gene: NA; CDR3aa: ASRRGRITGELF
v_gene: TRBV5-1; j_gene: TRBJ1-2; d_gene: TRBD1; CDR3aa: ASSSGQVDNYGYT